These T cell receptor beta chains were read from a single sample in a study of blood T cell repertoires in COVID-19. Method: immunoSEQ multiplex PCR; TCRdb's copy keeps in-frame clones and lacks some. The sample has about 100,000 clones, about 88% seen once; the top ten hold roughly a sixth. Sequencing was done on a sample of peripheral blood. Every receptor here comes from a woman aged 55-69 years with acute or convalescent COVID-19. Each CDR3 is given without its conserved first and last residue. Fields, in order: V gene, J gene, D gene, CDR3 protein. A D gene is named only where the DNA matches it firmly.

v_gene: TRBV7-9; j_gene: TRBJ1-1; d_gene: TRBD1; CDR3aa: ASSYLGTVGGNTEAF
v_gene: TRBV10-3; j_gene: TRBJ1-3; d_gene: NA; CDR3aa: AISGTGSGNTIY
v_gene: TRBV27; j_gene: TRBJ2-5; d_gene: TRBD2; CDR3aa: ASSLSRLAGGREETQY
v_gene: TRBV30; j_gene: TRBJ2-2; d_gene: NA; CDR3aa: AWSVQGELF
v_gene: TRBV20-1; j_gene: TRBJ2-7; d_gene: NA; CDR3aa: SASWRGSYEQY
v_gene: TRBV3-1/TRBV3-2; j_gene: TRBJ2-5; d_gene: TRBD2; CDR3aa: ASSQGLAGGQETQY
v_gene: TRBV30; j_gene: TRBJ2-3; d_gene: TRBD2; CDR3aa: AWRVGGAHTQY
v_gene: TRBV5-4; j_gene: TRBJ2-1; d_gene: NA; CDR3aa: ASSLGLAREQF
v_gene: TRBV9; j_gene: TRBJ2-6; d_gene: TRBD1; CDR3aa: ASSEDRSYGANVLT
v_gene: TRBV7-9; j_gene: TRBJ2-5; d_gene: TRBD1; CDR3aa: ASSPTGGWETQY
v_gene: TRBV30; j_gene: TRBJ2-2; d_gene: TRBD2; CDR3aa: AWRGGAGGLDTGELF
v_gene: TRBV4-2; j_gene: TRBJ2-3; d_gene: TRBD2; CDR3aa: ASSPLAGGSSDTQY
v_gene: TRBV11-3; j_gene: TRBJ2-7; d_gene: NA; CDR3aa: ASSSSRGGGSSYEQY
v_gene: TRBV6-6; j_gene: TRBJ2-7; d_gene: TRBD1; CDR3aa: ASSSGQGANEQY
v_gene: TRBV29-1; j_gene: TRBJ2-3; d_gene: TRBD2; CDR3aa: SVPGVAGGFEDTQY
v_gene: TRBV18; j_gene: TRBJ1-2; d_gene: NA; CDR3aa: ASSLTETNYGYT